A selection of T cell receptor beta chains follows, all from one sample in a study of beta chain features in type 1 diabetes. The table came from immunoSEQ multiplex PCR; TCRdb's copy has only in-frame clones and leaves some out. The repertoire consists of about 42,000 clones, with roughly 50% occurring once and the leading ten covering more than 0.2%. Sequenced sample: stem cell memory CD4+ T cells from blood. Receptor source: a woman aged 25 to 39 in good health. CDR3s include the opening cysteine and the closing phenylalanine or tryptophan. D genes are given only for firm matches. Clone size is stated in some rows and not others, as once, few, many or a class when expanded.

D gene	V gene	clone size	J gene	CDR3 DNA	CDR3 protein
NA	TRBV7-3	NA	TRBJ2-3	TGTGCCAGCAGCATTGACTCCATCGATACGCAGTATTTT	CASSIDSIDTQYF
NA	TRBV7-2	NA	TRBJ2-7	TGTGCCAGCAGCTTAAAACGCGGGGCCTACGAGCAGTACTTC	CASSLKRGAYEQYF
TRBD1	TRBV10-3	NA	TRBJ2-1	TGTGCCATCAGTGAGTCAGGGGGCTACTCAAACAATGAGCAGTTCTTC	CAISESGGYSNNEQFF
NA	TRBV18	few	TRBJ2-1	TGTGCCAGCTCACCCCAGGCGGGGAGTTCCTACAATGAGCAGTTCTTC	CASSPQAGSSYNEQFF
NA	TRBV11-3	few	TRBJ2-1	TGTGCCAGCAGGGCCGACTCGACTTACAATGAGCAGTTCTTC	CASRADSTYNEQFF
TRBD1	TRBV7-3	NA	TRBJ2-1	TGTGCCAGCAGCTTATACCGGGACAGCTCCTACAATGAGCAGTTCTTC	CASSLYRDSSYNEQFF
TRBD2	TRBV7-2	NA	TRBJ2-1	TGTGCCAGCAGCTTTACTAGCGGGCAAAACAATGAGCAGTTCTTC	CASSFTSGQNNEQFF
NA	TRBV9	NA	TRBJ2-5	TGTGCCAGCAGCGTCGGCGGACAGTTCCACATACCCGGGGCCCAGTACTTC	CASSVGGQFHIPGAQYF
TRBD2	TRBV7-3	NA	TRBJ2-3	TGTGCCAGCAGCATACCACGGGCTAGCGGGAGCGGGGATACGCAGTATTTT	CASSIPRASGSGDTQYF
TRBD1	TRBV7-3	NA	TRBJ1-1	TGTGCCAGCAGCTTAGGGCCAGGGGGAACTGAAGCTTTCTTT	CASSLGPGGTEAFF
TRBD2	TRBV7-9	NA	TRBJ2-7	TGTGCCAGCCTCTCTCCGGGAGGAGAGGGCTACGAGCAGTACTTC	CASLSPGGEGYEQYF
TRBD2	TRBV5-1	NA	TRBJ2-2	TGCGCCAGCAGGGCCGGGACTAGCGGGAGTAGTGGCACCGGGGAGCTGTTTTTT	CASRAGTSGSSGTGELFF
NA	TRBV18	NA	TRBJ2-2	TGTGCCAGCTCACTCCTGACCGGGGAGCTGTTTTTT	CASSLLTGELFF
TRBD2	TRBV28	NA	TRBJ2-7	TGTGCCAGCAGTTTAGGGACTAGCGGGACCAAGCAGTACTTC	CASSLGTSGTKQYF
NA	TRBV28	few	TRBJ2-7	TGTGCCAGCAGTTTCTCACAGGACTACGAGCAGTACTTC	CASSFSQDYEQYF
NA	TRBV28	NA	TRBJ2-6	TGTGCCAGCAGTCTCCTTCTCGCGGACTCTGGGGCCAACGTCCTGACTTTC	CASSLLLADSGANVLTF
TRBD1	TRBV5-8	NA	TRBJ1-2	TGTGCCAGCAGCGTGTCCGGGACAGCTAACCTCTATGGCTACACCTTC	CASSVSGTANLYGYTF
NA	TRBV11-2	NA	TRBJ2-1	TGTGCCAGCAGCTTAGGGTCGGTCGCTCCCAATGAGCAGTTCTTC	CASSLGSVAPNEQFF
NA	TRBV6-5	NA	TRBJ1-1	TGTGCCAGCAGTTACTCGAACGCGCAGAACACTGAAGCTTTCTTT	CASSYSNAQNTEAFF
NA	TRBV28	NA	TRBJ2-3	TGTGCCAGCAGTTTACCAGGGGAGACAGATACGCAGTATTTT	CASSLPGETDTQYF
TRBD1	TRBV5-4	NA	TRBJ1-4	TGTGCCAGCAGCTTGAGGGACAGAGATGAAAAACTGTTTTTT	CASSLRDRDEKLFF
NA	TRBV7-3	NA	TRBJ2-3	TGTGCCAGCAGCTTACCTAGCCGCACAGATACGCAGTATTTT	CASSLPSRTDTQYF
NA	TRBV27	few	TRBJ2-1	TGTGCCAGCAATCTTAGGGGGAGACGTCCCTACAATGAGCAGTTCTTC	CASNLRGRRPYNEQFF
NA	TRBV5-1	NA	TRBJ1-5	TGCGCCAGCAGCTTGGAACCCAGGGACTCGCGTCAGCCCCAGCATTTT	CASSLEPRDSRQPQHF
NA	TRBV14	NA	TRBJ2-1	TGTGCCAGCAGCTTAGCGGCGTACAATGAGCAGTTCTTC	CASSLAAYNEQFF
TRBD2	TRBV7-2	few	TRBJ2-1	TGTGCCAGCAGCATACGGACTAGCGGGAGGAATGAGCAGTTCTTC	CASSIRTSGRNEQFF
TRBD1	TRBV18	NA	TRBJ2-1	TGTGCCAGCTCACCATACGGACAGGGGTCATACAATGAGCAGTTCTTC	CASSPYGQGSYNEQFF
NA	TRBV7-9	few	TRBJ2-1	TGTGCCAGCAGCCAGGGCTCCTACAATGAGCAGTTCTTC	CASSQGSYNEQFF
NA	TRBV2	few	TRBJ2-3	TGTGCCAGCAGTGAAGGGACTGGCACAGATACGCAGTATTTT	CASSEGTGTDTQYF
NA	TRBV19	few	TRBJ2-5	TGTGCCAGTAGTACGGGCGGGCAGGAGACCCAGTACTTC	CASSTGGQETQYF
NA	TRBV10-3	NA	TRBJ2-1	TGTGCCATCAGTGTTCCGGAGGGAGGCCCGTACAATGAGCAGTTCTTC	CAISVPEGGPYNEQFF
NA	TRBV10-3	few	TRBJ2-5	TGTGCCATCAGTGAGTCTAGCGGACAAGAGACCCAGTACTTC	CAISESSGQETQYF
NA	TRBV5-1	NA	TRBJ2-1	TGCGCCAGCAGCTTCCTGGGCGTAGACAATGAGCAGTTCTTC	CASSFLGVDNEQFF
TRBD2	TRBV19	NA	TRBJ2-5	TGTGCCAGTAGTGCCCGGACTAGCGGGAGGATTGGAGAGACCCAGTACTTC	CASSARTSGRIGETQYF
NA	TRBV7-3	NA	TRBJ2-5	TGTGCCAGCAGCTTAACGGCAGGGGGGACGGAGACCCAGTACTTC	CASSLTAGGTETQYF
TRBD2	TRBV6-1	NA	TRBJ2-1	TGTGCCAGCAGTGAAGACGTGGGACTACCATACAATGAGCAGTTCTTC	CASSEDVGLPYNEQFF
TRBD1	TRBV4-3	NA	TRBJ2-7	TGCGCCAGCAGCCCGTCGACAGGGACGTACTACGAGCAGTACTTC	CASSPSTGTYYEQYF
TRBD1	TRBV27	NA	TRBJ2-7	TGTGCCAGCAGTCATATTTTTCCGGGACAGGAACGGTACGAGCAGTACTTC	CASSHIFPGQERYEQYF
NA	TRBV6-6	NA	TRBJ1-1	TGTGCCAGCAGTTTCCTGACAGGCTCGGACACTGAAGCTTTCTTT	CASSFLTGSDTEAFF
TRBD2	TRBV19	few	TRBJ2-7	TGTGCCAGTAGTATCGGACTAGTATCAGAGCAGTACTTC	CASSIGLVSEQYF
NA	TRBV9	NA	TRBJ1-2	TGTGCCAGCAGCGTCCAGGACACGGCCGGTATTGGCTACACCTTC	CASSVQDTAGIGYTF
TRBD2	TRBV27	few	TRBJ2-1	TGTGCCAGCTCATCCCAAAGCGGGAACTCCTACAATGAGCAGTTCTTC	CASSSQSGNSYNEQFF
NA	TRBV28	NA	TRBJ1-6	TGTGCCAGCAGCCACGACACTAATTCACCCCTCCACTTT	CASSHDTNSPLHF
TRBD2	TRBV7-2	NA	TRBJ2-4	TGTGCCAGCAGCTTTAGTCGGCTAGCGGGAGGGCTAGCCAAAAACATTCAGTACTTC	CASSFSRLAGGLAKNIQYF
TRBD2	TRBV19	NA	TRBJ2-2	TGTGCCAGCCACTTGCGGGCTAGCGGGAGAGGCGGGGAGCTGTTTTTT	CASHLRASGRGGELFF
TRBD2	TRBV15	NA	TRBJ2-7	TGTGCCACCAGCAGAGATCAGATGACTAGCTGGCGATTCTACGAGCAGTACTTC	CATSRDQMTSWRFYEQYF
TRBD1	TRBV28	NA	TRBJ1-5	TGTGCCAGCAGTTTACTCTCACAGGGGGATGGCAATCAGCCCCAGCATTTT	CASSLLSQGDGNQPQHF
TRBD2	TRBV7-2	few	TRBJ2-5	TGTGCCAGCAGCCCCCACCCGGGACTAGCGGGAGGCCGAACTCAGACCCAGTACTTC	CASSPHPGLAGGRTQTQYF
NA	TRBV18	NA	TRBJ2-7	TGTGCCAGCTCACTGGACAGAACACATAGGAACTACGAGCAGTACTTC	CASSLDRTHRNYEQYF
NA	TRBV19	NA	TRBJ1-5	TGTGCCAGTAGTACGACAGCTCGTAATCAGCCCCAGCATTTT	CASSTTARNQPQHF
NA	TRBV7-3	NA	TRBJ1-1	TGTGCCAGCAGCTCACAAATGAACACTGAAGCTTTCTTT	CASSSQMNTEAFF
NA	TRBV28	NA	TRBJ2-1	TGTGCCAGCAGTTTCGAAGGGGTCTACTTCTACAATGAGCAGTTCTTC	CASSFEGVYFYNEQFF
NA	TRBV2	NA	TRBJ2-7	TGTGCCAGCAGAAGGAAAGGCGGGTACGAGCAGTACTTC	CASRRKGGYEQYF
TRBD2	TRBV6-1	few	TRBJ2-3	TGTGCCAGCAGTGCGGGACTAGCGGGAGCCTCAGATACGCAGTATTTT	CASSAGLAGASDTQYF
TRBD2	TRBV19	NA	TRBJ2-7	TGTGCCAGTAGTACAACTAGCGCGCCCGCCTACGAGCAGTACTTC	CASSTTSAPAYEQYF
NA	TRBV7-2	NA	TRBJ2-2	TGTGCCAGCAGCCCCCCGGGGTACACCGGGGAGCTGTTTTTT	CASSPPGYTGELFF
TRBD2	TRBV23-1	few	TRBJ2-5	TGCGCCAGCAGTCAACAATGGACTAGCGGCTTGGAGACCCAGTACTTC	CASSQQWTSGLETQYF
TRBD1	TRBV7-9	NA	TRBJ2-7	TGTGCCAGCGGATATGGACAGGGGGCCTACGAGCAGTACTTC	CASGYGQGAYEQYF
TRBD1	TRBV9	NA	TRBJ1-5	TGTGCCAGCAGCGGGGCAGGGGGTCTGACCCAGCATTTT	CASSGAGGLTQHF